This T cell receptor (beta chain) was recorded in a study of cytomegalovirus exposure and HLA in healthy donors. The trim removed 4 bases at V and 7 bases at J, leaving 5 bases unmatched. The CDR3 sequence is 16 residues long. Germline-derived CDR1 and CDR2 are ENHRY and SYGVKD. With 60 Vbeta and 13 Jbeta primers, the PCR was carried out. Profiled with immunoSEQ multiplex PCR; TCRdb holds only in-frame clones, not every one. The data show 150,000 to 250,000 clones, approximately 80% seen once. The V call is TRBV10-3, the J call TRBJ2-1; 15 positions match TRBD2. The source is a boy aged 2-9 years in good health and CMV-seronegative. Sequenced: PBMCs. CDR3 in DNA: TGTGCCATCAGTGCCCGGACTAGCGGGGGGGCAAATGAGCAGTTCTTC. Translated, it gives CAISARTSGGANEQFF.